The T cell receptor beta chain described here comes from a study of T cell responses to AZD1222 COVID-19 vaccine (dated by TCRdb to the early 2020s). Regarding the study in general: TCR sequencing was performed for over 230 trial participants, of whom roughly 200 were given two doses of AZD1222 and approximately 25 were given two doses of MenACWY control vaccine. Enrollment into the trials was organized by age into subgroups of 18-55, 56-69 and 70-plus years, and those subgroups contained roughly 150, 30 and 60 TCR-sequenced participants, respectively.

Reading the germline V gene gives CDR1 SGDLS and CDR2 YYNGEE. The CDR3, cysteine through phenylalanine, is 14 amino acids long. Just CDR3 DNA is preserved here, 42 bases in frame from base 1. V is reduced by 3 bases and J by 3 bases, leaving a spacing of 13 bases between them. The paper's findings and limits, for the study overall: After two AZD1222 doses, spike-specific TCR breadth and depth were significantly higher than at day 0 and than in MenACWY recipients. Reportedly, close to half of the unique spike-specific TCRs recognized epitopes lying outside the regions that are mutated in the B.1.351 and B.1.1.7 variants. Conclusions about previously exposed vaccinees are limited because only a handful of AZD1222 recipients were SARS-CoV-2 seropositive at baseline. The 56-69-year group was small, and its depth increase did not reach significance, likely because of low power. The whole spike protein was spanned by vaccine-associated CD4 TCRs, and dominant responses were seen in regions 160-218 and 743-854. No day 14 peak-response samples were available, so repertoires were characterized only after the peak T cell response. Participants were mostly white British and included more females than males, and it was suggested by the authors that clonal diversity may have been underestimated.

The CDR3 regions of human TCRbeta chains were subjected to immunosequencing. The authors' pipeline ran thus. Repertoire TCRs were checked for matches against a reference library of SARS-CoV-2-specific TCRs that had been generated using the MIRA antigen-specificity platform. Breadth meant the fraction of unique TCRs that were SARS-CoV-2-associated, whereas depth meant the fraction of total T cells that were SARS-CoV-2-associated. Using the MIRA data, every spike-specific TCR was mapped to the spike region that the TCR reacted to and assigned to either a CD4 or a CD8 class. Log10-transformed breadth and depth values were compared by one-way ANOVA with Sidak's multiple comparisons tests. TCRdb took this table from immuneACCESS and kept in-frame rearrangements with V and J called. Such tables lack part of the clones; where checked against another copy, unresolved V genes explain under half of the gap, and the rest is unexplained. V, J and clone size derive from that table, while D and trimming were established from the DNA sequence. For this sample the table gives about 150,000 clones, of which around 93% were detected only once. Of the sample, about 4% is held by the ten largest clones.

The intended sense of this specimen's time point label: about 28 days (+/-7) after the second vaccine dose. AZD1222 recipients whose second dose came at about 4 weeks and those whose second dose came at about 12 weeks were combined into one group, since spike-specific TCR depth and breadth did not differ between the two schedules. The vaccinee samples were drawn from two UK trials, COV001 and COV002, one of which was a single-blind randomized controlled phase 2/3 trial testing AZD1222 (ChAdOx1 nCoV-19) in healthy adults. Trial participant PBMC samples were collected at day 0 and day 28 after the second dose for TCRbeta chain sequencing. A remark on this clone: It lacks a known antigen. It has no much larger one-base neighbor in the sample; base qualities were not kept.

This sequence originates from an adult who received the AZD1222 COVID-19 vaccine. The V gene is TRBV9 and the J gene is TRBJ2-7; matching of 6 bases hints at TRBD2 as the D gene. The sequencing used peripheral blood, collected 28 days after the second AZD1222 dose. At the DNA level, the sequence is TGTGCCAGCAGCGGGGGGGAGCGGAGCTACGAGCAGTACTTC. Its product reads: CASSGGERSYEQYF.